This T cell receptor beta chain derives from a study of CD8+ T cells in alopecia areata. Study-level findings and limits: Clarity of TCR sharing across patients fell short of that in mice, possibly HLA-related.

A remark on this clone: The antigen is undetermined.

Trimming removed 6 bases from V and 7 bases from J; junction bases left unmatched: 10. The CDR3 spans 13 residues. Germline-derived CDR1 and CDR2 are SQVTM and ANQGSEA. RNA was isolated and reverse transcribed to cDNA, the sequencing template. The assay was immunoSEQ multiplex PCR, and TCRdb's table has in-frame clones only and misses some. The sample lists roughly 100,000 clones; approximately 60% were seen once. PBMCs served as the source from which CD4+ and CD8+ T cells were sorted. This TCR derives from a human donor in good health. The V and J genes are TRBV29-1 and TRBJ2-7; 9 bases fit TRBD1. Sequencing was done on a sample of CD4+ T cells sorted from blood. CDR3 in DNA: TGCAGCGTATTAGGACAGGGGTTGGGGGAGCAGTACTTC. Protein product: CSVLGQGLGEQYF.